Each of the 26 T cell receptor beta chains below was sequenced from the same sample in a study of graft-versus-host responses after intestinal transplantation. Their antigen targets remain unknown. Produced via immunoSEQ multiplex PCR; TCRdb's table is partial and in-frame only. The sample lists more than 95,000 clones, 75% to 95% seen once, with roughly 0.17% in the top ten. The sequences come from unstimulated CD4+ T cells sorted from spleen or lymph node cells, collected before intestinal transplant. The receptors come from a human donor who received an intestinal transplant.

In its sample, this clone was seen once. V and J are TRBV6-1 and TRBJ1-1; D may be TRBD1 (5 bases). CDR3 length: 14 amino acids. V lost 5 bases and J 12 bases, leaving 22 bases between the germline ends. CDR1 MNHNS and CDR2 SASEGT come from the germline V gene. The CDR3 here is CASSPHGSLEGTFF. In DNA form, the CDR3 reads TGTGCCAGCAGTCCTCACGGGAGTCTAGAGGGGACTTTCTTT.

The chain recombines TRBV7-9 with TRBJ1-6; TRBD1 agrees at 7 bases. The germline V gene has CDR1 SEHNR and CDR2 FQNEAQ (reference sequence). Losses at the gene ends were 5 bases for V and 9 bases for J; bases not matched to a gene: 7. The CDR3 spans 14 residues. CDR3 protein: CASSAQGIGSPLHF. In DNA, the CDR3 is TGTGCCAGCAGCGCACAGGGGATAGGTTCACCCCTCCACTTT.

In its sample, this clone was seen a few times. The chain joins TRBV18 to TRBJ1-6, with D perhaps matching TRBD1 (5 bases). The V and J ends lost 4 bases and 9 bases respectively, with 19 bases between them. Per germline, CDR1 KGHSH and CDR2 LQKENI. The CDR3 extends over 16 amino acids. DNA of the CDR3: TGTGCCAGCTCACGTGGGGGGTTATCTCAGTCTTCACCCCTCCACTTT. Protein sequence: CASSRGGLSQSSPLHF.

As concerns this clone: Other DNA sequences in this sample translate to the same CDR3. The rearrangement joins TRBV6-5 to TRBJ2-2; TRBD2 matches 11 bases. Unmatched junction bases numbered 2, after V lost 6 bases and J lost 2 bases. The CDR3 has 15 residues. Germline CDR1 MNHEY, CDR2 SVGAGI. The CDR3 DNA reads as TGTGCCAGCAGCCGACTAGCGGGAAACACCGGGGAGCTGTTTTTT. Encoded protein: CASSRLAGNTGELFF.

The chain is built from TRBV7-2 and TRBJ2-7, with 9 bases fitting TRBD1. This CDR3 contains 15 residues. Germline-derived CDR1 and CDR2 are SGHTA and FQGNSA. V was clipped by 5 bases and J by 0 bases; unmatched bases: 5. The CDR3: CASSRTGATSYEQYF. CDR3 nucleotide sequence: TGTGCCAGCAGCCGGACAGGGGCGACCTCCTACGAGCAGTACTTC.

V is TRBV7-9 and J is TRBJ1-1, with D possibly being TRBD1 (6 bases). Germline CDR1 is SEHNR and CDR2 is FQNEAQ (reference sequence). This CDR3 region has 14 residues. Trimming took 5 bases from V and 1 from J, leaving 11 bases between them. The CDR3 DNA follows: TGTGCCAGCAGCCCAGAAGGGGGGAACACTGAAGCTTTCTTT. Translation: CASSPEGGNTEAFF.

This rearrangement joins TRBV11-2 to TRBJ2-5; D uncertain. Germline V CDR1 and CDR2: SGHAT, FQNNGV. Trimming stripped 5 bases from V and 0 bases from J, with 7 bases between. This CDR3 is built from 13 residues. CDR3 sequence reads: CASSLTYQETQYF. CDR3 coding DNA: TGTGCCAGCAGCCTCACTTACCAAGAGACCCAGTACTTC.

This chain links TRBV2 with TRBJ2-7; 10 positions match TRBD2. CDR1 is SNHLY, CDR2 FYNNEI, per germline. Germline trimming cut 5 bases from V and 3 bases from J; bases unmatched to any gene: 4. This CDR3 has 14 residues. DNA of the CDR3: TGTGCCAGCAGTTTCCTAGCGGGAGTCTACGAGCAGTACTTC. Protein product: CASSFLAGVYEQYF.

In its sample, this clone was seen once. The J gene is TRBJ1-5, the V gene TRBV7-2, with 7 bases lining up with TRBD1. Germline loops: CDR1 SGHTA, CDR2 FQGNSA. V shed 1 base, J shed 6 bases, and the junction held 12 bases outside the gene matches. The CDR3 loop spans 17 amino acids. This CDR3 is CASSLELIQGGTQPQHF. DNA of the CDR3: TGTGCCAGCAGCTTAGAACTGATCCAGGGGGGTACTCAGCCCCAGCATTTT. The full variable domain, with the rest looked up from reference TRBV7-2 and TRBJ1-5, is GAGVSQSPSNKVTEKGKDVELRCDPISGHTALYWYRQSLGQGLEFLIYFQGNSAPDKSGLPSDRFSAERTGGSVSTLTIQRTQQEDSAVYLCASSLELIQGGTQPQHFGDGTRLSIL.

This chain joins TRBV4-1 and TRBJ1-1; possibly TRBD1 for D (5 bases). The CDR3 has 15 residues. Trimming took 4 bases from V and 1 from J, leaving 13 bases between them. CDR1 and CDR2 from the germline V gene are MGHRA and YSYEKL. CDR3: CASSLRQYSNTEAFF. Written as DNA, the CDR3 is TGCGCCAGCAGCCTTCGACAGTACTCGAACACTGAAGCTTTCTTT.

The chain combines TRBV10-1 with TRBJ2-7, with 9 nucleotides matching TRBD2. The CDR3 runs to 16 residues. After removal of 2 bases from V and 3 bases from J, the junction contained 8 bases not matched to a gene. Germline values: CDR1 WNHNN, CDR2 SYGVQD (reference sequence). The CDR3 DNA follows: TGCGCCAGCAGTGAGGGGCGACTAGCGGCGCACTACGAGCAGTACTTC. This gives the protein CASSEGRLAAHYEQYF.

The chain recombines TRBV7-2 with TRBJ2-7, with 7 positions matching TRBD2. Germline CDR1 is SGHTA and CDR2 is FQGNSA. V was clipped by 4 bases and J by 3 bases; unmatched bases: 3. CDR3 length: 13 residues. Here the CDR3 DNA reads TGTGCCAGCAGCTGGCCGGGGGGCTACGAGCAGTACTTC. It codes for CASSWPGGYEQYF. Full variable domain (remainder filled in from reference TRBV7-2 and TRBJ2-7): GAGVSQSPSNKVTEKGKDVELRCDPISGHTALYWYRQSLGQGLEFLIYFQGNSAPDKSGLPSDRFSAERTGGSVSTLTIQRTQQEDSAVYLCASSWPGGYEQYFGPGTRLTVT.

The chain combines TRBV7-8 with TRBJ2-7; 8 positions agree with TRBD1. V shed 5 bases, J shed 3 bases, and the junction held 3 bases outside the gene matches. CDR3 length equals 13 residues. CDR1 and CDR2 from the germline V gene are SGHVS and FQNEAQ. CDR3 nucleotide sequence: TGTGCCAGCAGCCGACAGGGGTACTACGAGCAGTACTTC. Protein sequence: CASSRQGYYEQYF.

For the CDR3, the DNA is TGTGCCAGCAGTTTGGGCAGGGCAGGAGGCTACACCTTC. It translates to CASSLGRAGGYTF. This sequence joins TRBV27 and TRBJ1-2; D might be TRBD1 (5 bases). Per the germline V gene, CDR1 is MNHEY and CDR2 is SMNVEV (reference sequence). Trimming left V 3 bases short and J 8 bases short, with 13 bases between. CDR3 length equals 13 residues.

The chain links TRBV5-6 to TRBJ1-5; D gene ambiguous. Germline V gives CDR1 SGHDT, CDR2 YYEEEE. V gave up 0 bases and J gave up 7 bases, with 11 bases separating them. The CDR3 has 14 residues. CDR3 protein: CASSLAGVEQPQHF. CDR3 in DNA: TGTGCCAGCAGCTTGGCCGGGGTGGAACAGCCCCAGCATTTT.

The rearrangement links TRBV10-1 to TRBJ2-3; 7 positions match TRBD2. Germline CDR1 is WNHNN and CDR2 is SYGVQD (reference sequence). The CDR3 is 14 residues long. Trimming at V came to 4 bases and at J to 2 bases, leaving 3 bases not matched to a gene. CDR3 sequence: CASSGLADTDTQYF. DNA for the CDR3: TGCGCCAGCAGTGGCCTAGCGGACACAGATACGCAGTATTTT.

This clone was recorded only once. This chain connects TRBV6-5 to TRBJ2-5, with a possible D match to TRBD2 (6 bases). Trimming took 1 base from V and 5 from J, leaving 11 bases between them. The CDR3 consists of 14 residues. In germline, CDR1 is MNHEY, CDR2 SVGAGI. Written as DNA, the CDR3 is TGTGCCAGCAGTTACTGGCCAAGCGGGGAGACCCAGTACTTC. As protein: CASSYWPSGETQYF.

The V gene is TRBV5-1, the J gene TRBJ2-6; D perhaps matches TRBD2 (6 bases). The length of the CDR3 is 18 residues. Per germline, CDR1 SGHRS and CDR2 YFSETQ. The ends were cut back, 3 bases at V and 3 bases at J, with 19 bases in the middle. CDR3 nucleotides: TGCGCCAGCAGCTCCAGGGAGGTTTGGGTTAATGGGGCCAACGTCCTGACTTTC. Protein sequence: CASSSREVWVNGANVLTF.

The rearrangement joins TRBV10-3 to TRBJ1-2; 11 positions match TRBD1. Trimming removed 4 bases from V and 8 bases from J; junction bases left unmatched: 6. Per germline, CDR1 ENHRY and CDR2 SYGVKD. CDR3 length: 14 residues. For the CDR3, the DNA is TGTGCCATCAGTGCCGGGACAGGGGGAAGGGGCTACACCTTC. Translating it yields CAISAGTGGRGYTF.

The CDR3 reads CASSPDRALLSGYTF. The CDR3 DNA reads as TGTGCCAGCAGTCCAGACAGGGCCCTCCTAAGTGGCTACACCTTC. This chain links TRBV2 with TRBJ1-2; the match to TRBD1 covers 7 bases. Germline CDR1 is SNHLY and CDR2 is FYNNEI. There are 15 residues in the CDR3. V was clipped by 5 bases and J by 7 bases; unmatched bases: 13.

CDR3 nucleotides: TGTGCCAGCTCACCACCAGGACAGAATGAAAAACTGTTTTTT. Translating gives CASSPPGQNEKLFF. This chain joins TRBV18 and TRBJ1-4; maybe TRBD1 (6 bases). The CDR3 consists of 14 residues. The V gene lost 0 bases and the J gene lost 5 bases, with 7 bases spanning the gap. The V gene's germline CDR1 is KGHSH and CDR2 LQKENI.

The genes are TRBV5-6 and TRBJ1-1; D is unclear. The CDR3 is 15 residues long. V was shortened by 4 bases and J by 3 bases, with 16 bases between the two germline ends. Germline CDR1 SGHDT, CDR2 YYEEEE. The CDR3 nucleotides read TGTGCCAGCAGCCCACTACATATCTGGGACACTGAAGCTTTCTTT. Translated: CASSPLHIWDTEAFF.

The chain employs TRBV5-4 and TRBJ2-7; TRBD2 is a possible D gene (7 bases). The CDR3 runs 13 residues. V lost 4 bases, J lost 3 bases, and 11 bases lay in between. Germline V gene lookup returns CDR1 SGHNT and CDR2 YYREEE (reference sequence). The CDR3 sequence: CASSPGDYYEQYF. DNA of the CDR3: TGTGCCAGCAGCCCAGGGGACTACTACGAGCAGTACTTC.

The chain recombines TRBV2 with TRBJ2-3; tentative D call: TRBD2 (5 bases). The CDR3 is 17 residues long. Trimming left V 4 bases short and J 3 bases short, with 20 bases between. From germline, CDR1 is SNHLY and CDR2 FYNNEI. The CDR3 loop is CASSVAGRGLGTDTQYF. The CDR3, as DNA: TGTGCCAGCAGTGTCGCTGGGAGAGGATTAGGGACAGATACGCAGTATTTT.

The chain joins TRBV2 to TRBJ1-2; D not certain. The V gene lost 3 bases and the J gene lost 0 bases, with 8 bases spanning the gap. Germline-derived CDR1 and CDR2 are SNHLY and FYNNEI. The CDR3 is 14 amino acids. The CDR3 region has the DNA TGTGCCAGCAGTGAGCACACTACTAACTATGGCTACACCTTC. Protein sequence: CASSEHTTNYGYTF.

The chain combines TRBV6-1 with TRBJ1-5; 7 bases map to TRBD1. Germline CDR1 is MNHNS and CDR2 is SASEGT. The CDR3 extends over 14 amino acids. J gave up 3 bases and V 4 bases, and 3 bases lay outside the gene matches. The CDR3 reads CASSVTGVNQPQHF. The CDR3 nucleotides read TGTGCCAGCAGTGTCACAGGGGTCAATCAGCCCCAGCATTTT.